Each of the 23 T cell receptor beta chains below was sequenced from the same sample in a study of OX40 agonist ivuxolimab in advanced cancers. TCRdb's copy holds only in-frame clones and misses some; the assay was immunoSEQ multiplex PCR. The sample lists about 100,000 clones; less than 95% were seen once. The specimen was CD4+ or CD8+ T cells sorted from blood, collected in a trial of the OX40 agonist ivuxolimab. The receptors come from an adult with an advanced solid tumor such as melanoma, head and neck, liver or kidney cancer.

V usage is TRBV28 and J usage is TRBJ2-2; D not resolved. This CDR3 has 14 residues. The germline gives CDR1 MDHEN, CDR2 SYDVKM. V was cut by 6 bases and J by 0 bases, with 8 bases left in between. The CDR3 DNA reads as TGTGCCAGCAGAAGGCAGGCGAACACCGGGGAGCTGTTTTTT. The encoded protein is CASRRQANTGELFF. The full variable domain, in which reference TRBV28 and TRBJ2-2 provide the parts outside the CDR3, is DVKVTQSSRYLVKRTGEKVFLECVQDMDHENMFWYRQDPGLGLRLIYFSYDVKMKEKGDIPEGYSVSREKKERFSLILESASTNQTSMYLCASRRQANTGELFFGEGSRLTVL.

The genes are TRBV19 and TRBJ1-1, with TRBD1 matching over 8 bases. V shed 6 bases and J 0 bases; nucleotides not matched to a gene: 3. The CDR3 length is 14 residues. The germline V gene encodes CDR1 LNHDA and CDR2 SQIVND (reference sequence). CDR3 sequence: CASRDRALNTEAFF. DNA for the CDR3: TGTGCCAGTAGGGACAGGGCTTTGAACACTGAAGCTTTCTTT.

The V and J genes are TRBV7-2 and TRBJ2-1; 8 bases are a match to TRBD1. CDR1 and CDR2 from the germline V gene are SGHTA and FQGNSA. The CDR3 has 13 residues. The V and J ends lost 8 bases and 4 bases, in that order; junction bases with no gene match: 4. DNA of the CDR3: TGTGCCAGCGGACAGGGCGGGTACAATGAGCAGTTCTTC. This codes for CASGQGGYNEQFF.

The V gene is TRBV5-1, the J gene TRBJ1-3; 11 nucleotides match TRBD1. Germline V gives CDR1 SGHRS, CDR2 YFSETQ. The CDR3 runs to 18 residues. Trimming took 4 bases from V and 1 from J; bases not matched to a gene: 10. The CDR3 DNA follows: TGCGCCAGCAGCCGTAGCCTCGGACAGGGGGCATCTGGAAACACCATATATTTT. This sequence encodes CASSRSLGQGASGNTIYF.

This rearrangement joins TRBV7-9 to TRBJ2-2; TRBD2 is a possible D gene (5 bases). Trimming removed 8 bases at V and 2 bases at J, with 15 bases between. This CDR3 spans 15 amino acids. Germline lookup yields CDR1 SEHNR and CDR2 FQNEAQ (reference sequence). For the CDR3, the DNA is TGTGCCAGCGGGAGTGACCAGGTTAACACCGGGGAGCTGTTTTTT. Its translation: CASGSDQVNTGELFF.

This rearrangement joins TRBV19 to TRBJ1-5; unclear D gene. Germline V lookup: CDR1 LNHDA, CDR2 SQIVND (reference sequence). The length of the CDR3 is 14 residues. Trimming took off 6 bases at V and 4 bases at J, with 13 bases between the two ends. The CDR3 nucleotides read TGTGCCAGTAGGAGGTTTAAATGGAATCAGCCCCAGCATTTT. Its translation: CASRRFKWNQPQHF.

The V gene is TRBV19, the J gene TRBJ2-3; no clear D gene. The CDR3 spans 15 residues. Germline CDR1 and CDR2: LNHDA and SQIVND (reference sequence). Between the trimmed V and J ends, which lost 6 bases and 0 bases, there was a span of 13 bases. The CDR3 DNA sequence: TGTGCCAGTAGGGGCAGGCCTTTTAGCACAGATACGCAGTATTTT. This translates into CASRGRPFSTDTQYF. Together with reference TRBV19 and TRBJ2-3, the CDR3 gives the full variable domain: DGGITQSPKYLFRKEGQNVTLSCEQNLNHDAMYWYRQDPGQGLRLIYYSQIVNDFQKGDIAEGYSVSREKKESFPLTVTSAQKNPTAFYLCASRGRPFSTDTQYFGPGTRLTVL.

This CDR3 is CASSAPGRASTDTQYF. In DNA form, the CDR3 reads TGTGCCAGCAGCGCCCCGGGGCGGGCTAGCACAGATACGCAGTATTTT. The V gene is TRBV9, the J gene TRBJ2-3; possibly TRBD1 or TRBD2 for D (5 bases each). The CDR3 covers 16 residues. V lost 3 bases to trimming and J lost 0 bases, with 14 bases between them. Germline-derived CDR1 and CDR2 are SGDLS and YYNGEE.

The chain combines TRBV19 with TRBJ1-5, with D tentatively TRBD1 (5 bases). This CDR3 is 16 amino acids long. In germline, CDR1 is LNHDA, CDR2 SQIVND (reference sequence). V lost 1 base and J 3 bases, leaving 13 bases between the germline ends. The CDR3 nucleotides are TGTGCCAGTAGTATAGGCGGGGGAAACCTCAATCAGCCCCAGCATTTT. Translation gives CASSIGGGNLNQPQHF.

V is TRBV7-2 and J is TRBJ1-2; 9 bases line up with TRBD1. Germline V gene data show CDR1 as SGHTA and CDR2 as FQGNSA. CDR3 length: 16 residues. V lost 5 bases and J lost 5; bases outside the gene matches: 12. DNA for the CDR3: TGTGCCAGCAGCGCCCCCAACCAGGGGACAGGGTATGGCTACACCTTC. Translation gives CASSAPNQGTGYGYTF.

This clone was recorded once. The V call is TRBV5-1, the J call TRBJ2-7; 8 bases are shared with TRBD1. The CDR3 is 16 residues long. Trimming took 0 bases from V and 1 from J; bases not matched to a gene: 6. From germline, CDR1 is SGHRS and CDR2 YFSETQ. The CDR3 loop is CASSLDGTGLSYEQYF. For the CDR3, the DNA is TGCGCCAGCAGCTTGGACGGGACAGGTTTGTCCTACGAGCAGTACTTC.

This chain uses TRBV27 with TRBJ2-1, with D unresolved. Germline V gene sequence: CDR1 MNHEY, CDR2 SMNVEV (reference sequence). The V end lost 3 bases, the J end lost 6 bases, and 6 bases lay between the germline ends. The CDR3 loop spans 12 amino acids. CDR3 in DNA: TGTGCCAGCAGTTTTAAGGGCAATGAGCAGTTCTTC. This encodes CASSFKGNEQFF.

The V and J genes are TRBV5-4 and TRBJ1-2, with 7 bases that match TRBD1. Germline CDR1 SGHNT, CDR2 YYREEE (reference sequence). The CDR3 spans 13 residues. J gave up 4 bases and V 3 bases, and 3 bases lay outside the gene matches. This CDR3 reads CASSSGQPYGYTF. In nucleotides, the CDR3 is TGTGCCAGCAGCTCGGGACAGCCCTATGGCTACACCTTC.

This clone was recorded only once. This chain's CDR3 is CASSLGSGVGTGELFF. DNA for the CDR3: TGTGCCAGCAGCTTAGGGTCTGGAGTCGGCACCGGGGAGCTGTTTTTT. The chain combines TRBV7-6 with TRBJ2-2; no definite D call. V was pared by 1 base and J by 4 bases, with 13 bases between. The CDR3 is made up of 16 amino acids. The germline gives CDR1 SGHVS, CDR2 FNYEAQ.

This clone was picked up one time. The chain recombines TRBV5-1 with TRBJ2-1; 14 nucleotides agree with TRBD2. The CDR3 length is 18 residues. The V and J ends lost 0 bases and 5 bases, in that order; junction bases with no gene match: 7. Germline assignment: CDR1 SGHRS and CDR2 YFSETQ. Here the CDR3 reads CASSLVGTSGSWDNEQFF. CDR3 DNA: TGCGCCAGCAGCTTGGTTGGGACTAGCGGGAGTTGGGACAATGAGCAGTTCTTC.

This clone came up a few times. The chain links TRBV7-6 to TRBJ2-2; D remains unclear. V lost 3 bases, J lost 1 base, and 9 bases lay in between. This CDR3 is built from 15 residues. Germline V lookup: CDR1 SGHVS, CDR2 FNYEAQ. The DNA of the CDR3 is TGTGCCAGCAGCTTTATGAGACTGAACACCGGGGAGCTGTTTTTT. Its protein product is CASSFMRLNTGELFF.

This chain uses TRBV6-6 with TRBJ2-2; 7 bases are shared with TRBD1. V was pared by 6 bases and J by 3 bases, with 7 bases of the junction left unmatched. This CDR3 is built from 15 residues. Germline-derived CDR1 and CDR2 are MNHNY and SVGAGI (reference sequence). CDR3 sequence reads: CASRNPGQHTGELFF. DNA for the CDR3: TGTGCCAGCAGAAATCCGGGACAGCACACCGGGGAGCTGTTTTTT.

In its sample, this clone was seen once. The V call is TRBV5-1, the J call TRBJ2-1; 7 bases fit TRBD2. There are 16 residues in the CDR3. Germline V gives CDR1 SGHRS, CDR2 YFSETQ. Trimming took 0 bases from V and 0 from J; bases not matched to a gene: 3. CDR3 protein: CASSLVAGSSYNEQFF. CDR3 in DNA: TGCGCCAGCAGCTTGGTAGCGGGTAGCTCCTACAATGAGCAGTTCTTC.

The V call is TRBV6-6, the J call TRBJ1-5; D is uncertain. Germline CDR1 and CDR2: MNHNY and SVGAGI (reference sequence). The V end was cut by 2 bases, the J end by 9 bases, with 8 bases between. CDR3 size: 12 residues. This CDR3 reads CASSYLGGPQHF. The CDR3 region has the DNA TGTGCCAGCAGTTACCTGGGAGGGCCCCAGCATTTT.

The chain employs TRBV5-6 and TRBJ1-2; possible D gene TRBD1, 5 bases. Germline loops: CDR1 SGHDT, CDR2 YYEEEE. The CDR3 has 15 amino acids. Trimming removed 1 base from V and 4 bases from J, with 14 bases in between. The DNA of the CDR3 is TGTGCCAGCAGCTTGCCGGGACCAAGTATCTATGGCTACACCTTC. This codes for CASSLPGPSIYGYTF.

The rearrangement uses TRBV10-2 and TRBJ2-7; D may be TRBD2 (5 bases). Germline V gene sequence: CDR1 WSHSY, CDR2 SAAADI. The CDR3 runs 16 residues. Trimming took off 7 bases at V and 0 bases at J, with 19 bases between the two ends. The DNA for the CDR3 is TGCGCCAGCACCCGCGAGGAGGAAACCTCCTCCTACGAGCAGTACTTC. Translation: CASTREEETSSYEQYF.

In DNA form, the CDR3 reads TGTGCCACCAGCAATGGGGGGGCTCAGGCTGTCAATGAGCAGTTCTTC. It translates to CATSNGGAQAVNEQFF. The chain uses TRBV28 and TRBJ2-1; D may be TRBD2 (7 bases). Per germline, CDR1 MDHEN and CDR2 SYDVKM. The CDR3 contains 16 residues. The V and J ends lost 10 bases and 6 bases respectively, with 25 bases between them.

In its sample, this clone was seen once. The chain is built from TRBV11-2 and TRBJ1-1; a possible D gene is TRBD1 (6 bases). V was trimmed by 5 bases and J by 5 bases, leaving 15 bases between them. There are 14 residues in the CDR3. CDR1 is SGHAT and CDR2 is FQNNGV in the germline V gene. The CDR3 DNA reads as TGTGCCAGCAGCCTTACAGCCCAGGGGACTGAAGCTTTCTTT. As protein: CASSLTAQGTEAFF. Full variable domain (missing parts from reference TRBV11-2 and TRBJ1-1): EAGVAQSPRYKIIEKRQSVAFWCNPISGHATLYWYQQILGQGPKLLIQFQNNGVVDDSQLPKDRFSAERLKGVDSTLKIQPAKLEDSAVYLCASSLTAQGTEAFFGQGTRLTVV.